This passage covers 25 T cell receptor beta chains from one sample sequenced in a study of CD8 T cells in ankylosing spondylitis (dated by TCRdb to about 2017). Library method: 5' RACE. Reads for this sample came from an Illumina HiSeq 2500. TCRdb handled the public reads itself, with Q25 trimming in fastp and clone calling in MiXCR, and kept productive beta chains. Every CDR3 protein is listed once, alongside the most common genes and DNA of its rows. Here the sample has 100,000 to 150,000 distinct CDR3 sequences; 9.3% occur a single time. The leading ten clones occupy 2.5% to 3.5% of the sample. Input material: blood, either unsorted or a sorted T cell fraction (not recorded which). The receptors were gathered from a male donor with ankylosing spondylitis or in good health (not recorded which).

CDR3 residues: CASSLDRGNNYGYTF. DNA for the CDR3: TGTGCCAGCAGCTTAGATCGGGGGAATAACTATGGCTACACCTTC. This chain connects TRBV7-9 to TRBJ1-2; D may be TRBD1 (5 bases). Germline V gene data show CDR1 as SEHNR and CDR2 as FQNEAQ (reference sequence). The CDR3 consists of 15 residues. V shed 1 base and J shed 1 base, with 10 bases lying between them.

This clonotype occurred a few times. The rearrangement links TRBV29-1 to TRBJ2-2, with D unresolved. The germline V gene has CDR1 SQVTM and CDR2 ANQGSEA. V dropped 7 bases and J dropped 4 bases, with 16 bases sitting between them. This CDR3 region has 14 residues. The CDR3 sequence: CSGRTAAGTGELFF. The CDR3 region has the DNA TGCAGCGGGCGGACCGCCGCCGGCACCGGGGAGCTGTTTTTT.

This chain joins TRBV20-1 and TRBJ2-7; perhaps TRBD1 as D (6 bases). The CDR3 loop spans 14 amino acids. The germline CDR1 and CDR2 sequences are DFQATT and SNEGSKA (reference sequence). The germline V and J ends were trimmed by 0 bases and 2 bases, with 11 bases remaining between them. CDR3 residues: CSARDPDRTYEQYF. CDR3 coding DNA: TGCAGTGCTAGAGATCCCGACAGGACCTACGAGCAGTACTTC.

This clonotype was seen many times. The J gene is TRBJ2-7, the V gene TRBV10-2; D remains unclear. This CDR3 comprises 13 residues. The V end was cut by 3 bases, the J end by 1 base, with 7 bases between. From germline, CDR1 is WSHSY and CDR2 SAAADI. The CDR3 sequence: CASSDSRSYEQYF. In DNA, the CDR3 is TGCGCCAGCAGTGACAGTCGGTCCTACGAGCAGTACTTC.

This clonotype was detected many times. This sequence joins TRBV12-3 or TRBV12-4 and TRBJ2-5; TRBD1 is a possible D gene (6 bases). Deletions cut 5 bases from V and 4 bases from J, with 14 bases between. This CDR3 region has 14 residues. In DNA, the CDR3 is TGTGCCAGCAGTCCCGACAGGTCCCCAGAGACCCAGTACTTC. This codes for CASSPDRSPETQYF.

This clonotype was detected many times. The gene calls are TRBV20-1 and TRBJ2-4; 7 positions match TRBD1. Trimming took 3 bases from V and 1 from J; bases not matched to a gene: 3. CDR1 and CDR2 (germline): DFQATT, SNEGSKA (reference sequence). The CDR3 spans 14 residues. CDR3 sequence: CSARADRAKNIQYF. CDR3 bases: TGCAGTGCTAGGGCGGACAGGGCCAAAAACATTCAGTACTTC.

Relative to its sample, this clonotype is medium-sized. The chain uses TRBV5-1 and TRBJ2-7; a possible D gene is TRBD1 (6 bases). V shed 7 bases and J shed 4 bases, with 18 bases lying between them. The CDR3 runs to 14 residues. Germline CDR1 reads SGHRS; CDR2 reads YFSETQ. The CDR3 DNA follows: TGCGCCAGCTCTCATCCAGGGGTGATATACGAGCAGTACTTC. Protein: CASSHPGVIYEQYF.

This clonotype was seen many times. As DNA, the CDR3 is TGTGCCAGCAGTCTCCGGGACAGGGACACTGAAGCTTTCTTT. Its translation: CASSLRDRDTEAFF. This chain joins TRBV2 and TRBJ1-1; 9 nucleotides agree with TRBD1. Germline trimming cut 5 bases from V and 3 bases from J; bases unmatched to any gene: 4. This CDR3 is built from 14 residues. CDR1 and CDR2 from the germline V gene are SNHLY and FYNNEI. Looking up the rest from reference TRBV2 and TRBJ1-1 gives the full variable domain: EPEVTQTPSHQVTQMGQEVILRCVPISNHLYFYWYRQILGQKVEFLVSFYNNEISEKSEIFDDQFSVERPDGSNFTLKIRSTKLEDSAMYFCASSLRDRDTEAFFGQGTRLTVV.

This clonotype has at least ten counts. The V call is TRBV5-1, the J call TRBJ2-7; 13 positions agree with TRBD2. V shed 4 bases and J 0 bases; nucleotides not matched to a gene: 7. There are 17 residues in the CDR3. The germline CDR1 and CDR2 sequences are SGHRS and YFSETQ. CDR3 region: CASSQGLAGAFSYEQYF. CDR3 DNA sequence: TGCGCCAGCAGCCAAGGACTAGCGGGAGCCTTCTCCTACGAGCAGTACTTC.

This clonotype was picked up many times. The rearrangement joins TRBV18 to TRBJ1-4; D is possibly TRBD1 (6 bases). The germline gives CDR1 KGHSH, CDR2 LQKENI. The CDR3 covers 16 residues. The V end lost 3 bases, the J end lost 0 bases, and 11 bases lay between the germline ends. CDR3 DNA: TGTGCCAGCTCACCCCGGGACACATCAACTAATGAAAAACTGTTTTTT. Protein sequence: CASSPRDTSTNEKLFF.

This clonotype was counted at least ten times. This chain links TRBV2 with TRBJ2-5, with 7 bases lining up with TRBD2. V lost 7 bases, J lost 4 bases, and 9 bases stayed unmatched. CDR1 SNHLY and CDR2 FYNNEI come from the germline V gene. The CDR3 has 14 amino acids. The CDR3 protein is CASKNGRSGETQYF. The CDR3 nucleotides are TGTGCCAGCAAGAACGGGAGGAGTGGAGAGACCCAGTACTTC.

The V call is TRBV7-6, the J call TRBJ2-3; no definite D call. Trimming stripped 1 base from V and 3 bases from J, with 8 bases between. The germline gives CDR1 SGHVS, CDR2 FNYEAQ. The CDR3 length is 14 residues. CDR3 nucleotide sequence: TGTGCCAGCAGCTTAGTTCAACTAACAGATACGCAGTATTTT. The encoded protein is CASSLVQLTDTQYF. The variable domain in full, completed from reference TRBV7-6 and TRBJ2-3, reads GAGVSQSPRYKVTKRGQDVALRCDPISGHVSLYWYRQALGQGPEFLTYFNYEAQQDKSGLPNDRFSAERPEGSISTLTIQRTEQRDSAMYRCASSLVQLTDTQYFGPGTRLTVL.

In this sample, this clonotype turned up many times. This chain uses TRBV27 with TRBJ2-1; 8 bases fit TRBD2. J gave up 4 bases and V 6 bases, and 5 bases lay outside the gene matches. CDR1 is MNHEY and CDR2 is SMNVEV in the germline V gene (reference sequence). CDR3 length: 14 amino acids. CDR3 in DNA: TGTGCCAGCAGAATACTAGCGGAATACAATGAGCAGTTCTTC. It is translated as CASRILAEYNEQFF.

This clonotype was observed many times. This chain joins TRBV4-2 and TRBJ1-4; D ambiguous. Germline V gene sequence: CDR1 LGHNA, CDR2 YNFKEQ. The length of the CDR3 is 15 residues. V was clipped by 5 bases and J by 0 bases, with 10 bases between them. CDR3 DNA: TGTGCCAGCAGCGAAGGACGGGCAACTAATGAAAAACTGTTTTTT. Residues: CASSEGRATNEKLFF.

This clonotype was counted at least ten times. This chain links TRBV7-2 with TRBJ2-5; no definite D call. This CDR3 is built from 14 residues. V lost 7 bases and J lost 1, with 13 bases in between. CDR1 and CDR2 from the germline V gene are SGHTA and FQGNSA. CDR3 coding DNA: TGTGCCAGCACCGGCTCAGGTATCCAAGAGACCCAGTACTTC. Translating it yields CASTGSGIQETQYF.

This clonotype was detected many times. The chain is built from TRBV5-1 and TRBJ2-1; weak D call: TRBD1 (6 bases). Trimming cost V 0 bases and J 6 bases, with 16 bases left between them. The germline V gene encodes CDR1 SGHRS and CDR2 YFSETQ. The CDR3 has 16 residues. In nucleotides, the CDR3 is TGCGCCAGCAGCTTGGGTCCAGGGGAAGTGGGCAATGAGCAGTTCTTC. Translation: CASSLGPGEVGNEQFF.

This clonotype was seen ten or more times. V is TRBV20-1 and J is TRBJ2-1, with 9 bases identical to TRBD2. CDR1 is DFQATT and CDR2 is SNEGSKA in the germline V gene (reference sequence). V lost 3 bases, J lost 8 bases, and 8 bases stayed unmatched. The CDR3 runs 14 residues. CDR3 nucleotide sequence: TGCAGTGCTAGTAGGGCTAGCGGGACGGATGAGCAGTTCTTC. Translated: CSASRASGTDEQFF.

The chain has TRBV7-8 and TRBJ1-5; D remains ambiguous. Deletions cut 5 bases from V and 0 bases from J, with 17 bases between. The CDR3 runs 17 residues. Germline V gene sequence: CDR1 SGHVS, CDR2 FQNEAQ. CDR3 residues: CASSPRVLAYSNQPQHF. CDR3 nucleotide sequence: TGTGCCAGCAGCCCCCGAGTATTGGCCTATAGCAATCAGCCCCAGCATTTT.

This clonotype was counted many times. V and J are TRBV29-1 and TRBJ2-7; D call uncertain. Germline V CDR1 and CDR2: SQVTM, ANQGSEA. The CDR3 contains 15 residues. The V end was cut by 0 bases, the J end by 2 bases, with 14 bases between. The chain's CDR3 is CSVEDLVAGTYEQYF. In DNA form, the CDR3 reads TGCAGCGTTGAAGATTTGGTCGCAGGCACCTACGAGCAGTACTTC.

On this clonotype itself: One junction end does not reproduce the germline sequence, and a read error may be involved. V usage is TRBV7-8 and J usage is TRBJ2-5; D is possibly TRBD2 (6 bases). In germline, CDR1 is SGHVS, CDR2 FQNEAQ. This CDR3 has 15 residues. As DNA, the CDR3 is TGTGCCAGCAGCCGGACGCGGGGAAACCAAGAGGCCCAGTACTTC. Protein product: CASSRTRGNQEAQYF.

This clonotype was counted many times. This chain joins TRBV5-1 and TRBJ2-1; unclear D gene. Germline CDR1 and CDR2: SGHRS and YFSETQ. The CDR3 runs 16 residues. V lost 0 bases and J 0 bases, leaving 10 bases between the germline ends. Here the CDR3 reads CASSLVSGSSYNEQFF. CDR3 coding DNA: TGCGCCAGCAGCTTGGTTTCCGGTAGCTCCTACAATGAGCAGTTCTTC.

The chain is built from TRBV20-1 and TRBJ2-4; TRBD1 is a possible D gene (5 bases). This CDR3 has 18 residues. Germline V gives CDR1 DFQATT, CDR2 SNEGSKA (reference sequence). The CDR3 nucleotides are TGCAGGGCTCGGCACCTTATACAAACAGGAAATCAAAAAAACATTCAGTACTTC. Translation: CRARHLIQTGNQKNIQYF.

The sample holds many counts of this clonotype. The rearrangement joins TRBV7-2 to TRBJ1-5; D is perhaps TRBD1 (5 bases). The CDR3 extends over 15 amino acids. Germline V lookup: CDR1 SGHTA, CDR2 FQGNSA. Trimming took 5 bases from V and 4 from J, leaving 15 bases between them. The CDR3 DNA sequence: TGTGCCAGCAGCCCACAGGTGATGATAAATCAGCCCCAGCATTTT. This translates into CASSPQVMINQPQHF.

V and J are TRBV2 and TRBJ2-3; 7 bases agree with TRBD2. This CDR3 is built from 14 residues. V dropped 7 bases and J dropped 7; count of bases not matched to a gene: 11. Germline-derived CDR1 and CDR2 are SNHLY and FYNNEI. CDR3 in amino acids: CASKRGGRGYTQYF. CDR3 in DNA: TGTGCCAGCAAGCGGGGCGGGAGAGGTTATACGCAGTATTTT.

This clonotype was counted many times. V gene TRBV27 combines with J gene TRBJ2-7; possible D gene TRBD1, 5 bases. Germline V gene lookup returns CDR1 MNHEY and CDR2 SMNVEV (reference sequence). V was trimmed by 5 bases and J by 2 bases, leaving 13 bases between them. This CDR3 is 14 amino acids long. In nucleotides, the CDR3 is TGTGCCAGCAGTGAGCAACAGGTAGCCTACGAGCAGTACTTC. Its protein is CASSEQQVAYEQYF.